Listed here are 18 T cell receptor beta chains from one sample, sequenced in a study of blood T cell repertoires in COVID-19. Clones were read by immunoSEQ multiplex PCR, and TCRdb kept only the in-frame ones, dropping some. The sample holds about 190,000 clones, around 85% seen once. Sequences were obtained from peripheral blood. All receptors derive from a man aged 25 to 45 with acute or convalescent COVID-19.

The rearrangement joins TRBV5-5 to TRBJ1-3; tentative D call: TRBD1 (5 bases). The CDR3 totals 16 residues. From germline, CDR1 is SGHKS and CDR2 YYEKEE (reference sequence). Trimming pared 1 base from V and 4 bases from J, leaving 15 bases between. CDR3 DNA: TGTGCCAGCAGCTTGCCAGGGAAGTCAGCGGGAAACACCATATATTTT. As protein: CASSLPGKSAGNTIYF.

The rearrangement joins TRBV5-6 to TRBJ1-2; D is unresolved. The length of the CDR3 is 15 residues. Germline CDR1 and CDR2: SGHDT and YYEEEE. Trimming pared 2 bases from V and 4 bases from J, leaving 15 bases between. CDR3 loop: CASSFGSPGFYGYTF. Written as DNA, the CDR3 is TGTGCCAGCAGCTTCGGGTCGCCGGGGTTCTATGGCTACACCTTC.

The genes are TRBV6-5 and TRBJ1-2; no reliable D call. The CDR3 extends over 10 amino acids. From germline, CDR1 is MNHEY and CDR2 SVGAGI. V was pared by 6 bases and J by 14 bases, with 13 bases between. CDR3 loop: CASREEGCTF. The DNA for the CDR3 is TGTGCCAGCAGGGAGGAGGGCTGTACCTTC.

This clone showed up just a few times. The J gene is TRBJ1-4, the V gene TRBV27; D gene ambiguous. The V end lost 2 bases, the J end lost 7 bases, and 17 bases lay between the germline ends. The CDR3 is made up of 16 amino acids. Germline CDR1 is MNHEY and CDR2 is SMNVEV (reference sequence). Here the CDR3 reads CASSLRPRVTGEKLFF. CDR3 in DNA: TGTGCCAGCAGTTTAAGGCCTCGTGTCACGGGTGAAAAACTGTTTTTT.

This clone was seen a single time. This rearrangement joins TRBV4-1 to TRBJ1-4; 11 bases agree with TRBD1. The CDR3 covers 17 residues. CDR1 is MGHRA, CDR2 YSYEKL, per germline. Trimming removed 5 bases from V and 8 bases from J; junction bases left unmatched: 13. The DNA for the CDR3 is TGCGCCAGCAGCTATCGGACAGGGGGCGGTTTTAGCGAAAAACTGTTTTTT. Residues: CASSYRTGGGFSEKLFF.

V gene TRBV29-1 combines with J gene TRBJ2-1; 8 nucleotides match TRBD1. The trim removed 5 bases at V and 6 bases at J, leaving 12 bases unmatched. The CDR3 contains 15 residues. Germline V gene sequence: CDR1 SQVTM, CDR2 ANQGSEA. In nucleotides, the CDR3 is TGCAGCGTTTCGTCCGGGACAGGAACCCGCAATGAGCAGTTCTTC. It translates to CSVSSGTGTRNEQFF.

This chain connects TRBV11-2 to TRBJ1-1; tentative D call: TRBD1 (6 bases). The ends were cut back, 5 bases at V and 5 bases at J, with 18 bases in the middle. The CDR3 totals 15 residues. CDR1 SGHAT and CDR2 FQNNGV come from the germline V gene. CDR3 nucleotides: TGTGCCAGCAGCCCAGTGGGGGGGGCGAGGACTGAAGCTTTCTTT. It codes for CASSPVGGARTEAFF.

The chain joins TRBV7-2 to TRBJ2-5; TRBD2 matches 11 bases. This CDR3 spans 16 amino acids. Per the germline V gene, CDR1 is SGHTA and CDR2 is FQGNSA. V shed 5 bases and J 2 bases; nucleotides not matched to a gene: 7. CDR3 in DNA: TGTGCCAGCAGCAAGGGTTTAGCGGGGGGGCAAGAGACCCAGTACTTC. Translation: CASSKGLAGGQETQYF.

V is TRBV29-1 and J is TRBJ2-3; no clear D. Trimming pared 4 bases from V and 0 bases from J, leaving 17 bases between. The CDR3 length is 16 residues. Looked up from germline, CDR1 is SQVTM and CDR2 is ANQGSEA. The CDR3 coding sequence is TGCAGCGTTGTGCCACGCTTAACAGTTAGCACAGATACGCAGTATTTT. It is translated as CSVVPRLTVSTDTQYF.

This sequence joins TRBV5-4 and TRBJ2-2, with a weak D call TRBD2 (5 bases). The germline V and J ends were trimmed by 7 bases and 0 bases, with 13 bases remaining between them. Germline-derived CDR1 and CDR2 are SGHNT and YYREEE (reference sequence). This CDR3 has 15 residues. CDR3 sequence reads: CASRAVGPNTGELFF. For the CDR3, the DNA is TGTGCCAGCCGAGCGGTCGGCCCGAACACCGGGGAGCTGTTTTTT.

V usage is TRBV7-3 and J usage is TRBJ2-1, with 8 bases aligning to TRBD2. Germline values: CDR1 SGHTA, CDR2 FQGTGA. J lost 0 bases, V lost 6 bases, and 7 bases had no gene match. This CDR3 has 16 amino acids. This CDR3 reads CASSQVAGSSYNEQFF. CDR3 DNA: TGTGCCAGCAGTCAGGTAGCGGGGAGCTCCTACAATGAGCAGTTCTTC.

This clone has only one observation. V and J are TRBV11-2 and TRBJ2-7; possible D gene TRBD2, 5 bases. V lost 0 bases to trimming and J lost 1 base, with 10 bases between them. The germline V gene encodes CDR1 SGHAT and CDR2 FQNNGV. This CDR3 has 15 amino acids. The CDR3 coding sequence is TGTGCCAGCAGCTTAGACAGGACTTTTTCCTACGAGCAGTACTTC. Translating gives CASSLDRTFSYEQYF.

V gene TRBV28 combines with J gene TRBJ1-2, with D perhaps matching TRBD1 (5 bases). V was clipped by 0 bases and J by 8 bases, with 16 bases between them. CDR1 and CDR2 (germline): MDHEN, SYDVKM. The CDR3 is made up of 15 amino acids. The CDR3 nucleotides read TGTGCCAGCAGTTTATGGACAGCTAGTTTTGACGGCTACACCTTC. Translating gives CASSLWTASFDGYTF.

The rearrangement uses TRBV9 and TRBJ2-7, with 12 bases identical to TRBD1. J lost 4 bases, V lost 4 bases, and 6 bases had no gene match. The CDR3 totals 15 residues. Germline V gives CDR1 SGDLS, CDR2 YYNGEE. The CDR3 DNA sequence: TGTGCCAGCAGCCGGGACAGGGGGCCTGGGTACGAGCAGTACTTC. Translation gives CASSRDRGPGYEQYF.

This clone was recorded once. Other nucleotide sequences in the sample specify the same CDR3. The rearrangement uses TRBV28 and TRBJ2-7; D gene ambiguous. CDR1 MDHEN and CDR2 SYDVKM come from the germline V gene. The CDR3 length is 12 residues. V was cut by 4 bases and J by 2 bases, with 6 bases left in between. In DNA, the CDR3 is TGTGCCAGCAGTTCCAGGACCTACGAGCAGTACTTC. Translated: CASSSRTYEQYF.

This clone has a single count. The chain carries TRBV24-1 and TRBJ1-5; 8 positions agree with TRBD1. V shed 4 bases, J shed 2 bases, and the junction held 0 bases outside the gene matches. The CDR3 runs 14 residues. CDR1 is KGHDR, CDR2 SFDVKD, per germline. CDR3 residues: CATSETGGNQPQHF. CDR3 bases: TGTGCCACCAGTGAGACAGGGGGCAATCAGCCCCAGCATTTT.

The chain is built from TRBV3-1 (or the pseudogene TRBV3-2) and TRBJ2-3, with TRBD2 matching over 14 bases. CDR3 length equals 16 residues. Per the germline V gene, CDR1 is LGHDT and CDR2 is YNNKEL (reference sequence). V was pared by 2 bases and J by 5 bases, with 3 bases of the junction left unmatched. The DNA of the CDR3 is TGTGCCAGCAGCCAAAGGGGACTAGCGGGAGAAGATACGCAGTATTTT. Residues: CASSQRGLAGEDTQYF.

The chain carries TRBV2 and TRBJ2-2, with a possible D match to TRBD2 (5 bases). The germline V and J ends were trimmed by 7 bases and 0 bases, with 9 bases remaining between them. The CDR3 covers 14 residues. Germline assignment: CDR1 SNHLY and CDR2 FYNNEI. The CDR3 loop is CASTRGTNTGELFF. DNA for the CDR3: TGTGCCAGCACTCGGGGAACGAACACCGGGGAGCTGTTTTTT.